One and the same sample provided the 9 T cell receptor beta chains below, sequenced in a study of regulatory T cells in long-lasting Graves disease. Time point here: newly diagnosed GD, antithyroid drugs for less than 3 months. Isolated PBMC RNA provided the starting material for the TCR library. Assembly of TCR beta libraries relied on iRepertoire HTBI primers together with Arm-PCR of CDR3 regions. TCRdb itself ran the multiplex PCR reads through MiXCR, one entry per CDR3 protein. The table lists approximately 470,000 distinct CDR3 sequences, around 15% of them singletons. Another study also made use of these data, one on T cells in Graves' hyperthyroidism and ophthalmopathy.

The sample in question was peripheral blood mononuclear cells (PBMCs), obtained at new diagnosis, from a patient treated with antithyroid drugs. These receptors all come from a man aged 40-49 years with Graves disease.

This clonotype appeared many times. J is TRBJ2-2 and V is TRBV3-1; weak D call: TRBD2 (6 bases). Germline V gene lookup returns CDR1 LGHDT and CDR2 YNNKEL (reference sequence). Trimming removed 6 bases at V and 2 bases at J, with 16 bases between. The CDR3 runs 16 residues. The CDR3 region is CASSQSWDSNTGELFF. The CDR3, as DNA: TGTGCCAGCAGTCAATCCTGGGACTCTAACACCGGGGAGCTGTTTTTT.

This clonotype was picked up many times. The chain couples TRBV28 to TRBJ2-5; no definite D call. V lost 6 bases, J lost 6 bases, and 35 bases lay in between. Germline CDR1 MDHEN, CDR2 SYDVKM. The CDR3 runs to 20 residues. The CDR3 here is CASRLTHSPWFKVLPQTQYF. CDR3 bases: TGTGCCAGCAGACTTACTCACTCTCCGTGGTTCAAGGTACTTCCCCAGACCCAGTACTTC.

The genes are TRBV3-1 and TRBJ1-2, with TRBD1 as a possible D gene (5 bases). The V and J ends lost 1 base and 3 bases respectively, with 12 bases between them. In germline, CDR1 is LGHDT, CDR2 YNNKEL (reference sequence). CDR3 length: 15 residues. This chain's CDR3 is CASSQVEGSDYGYTF. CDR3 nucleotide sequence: TGTGCCAGCAGCCAAGTTGAGGGGAGTGACTATGGCTACACCTTC.

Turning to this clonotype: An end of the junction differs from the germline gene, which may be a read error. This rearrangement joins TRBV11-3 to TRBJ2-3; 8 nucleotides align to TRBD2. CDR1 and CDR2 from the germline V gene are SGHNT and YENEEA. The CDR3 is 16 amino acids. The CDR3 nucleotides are TGCGCCAGCAGCCAAGGAGAGCGGGGGCGCACAGATACGCAGTATTTT. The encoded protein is CASSQGERGRTDTQYF.

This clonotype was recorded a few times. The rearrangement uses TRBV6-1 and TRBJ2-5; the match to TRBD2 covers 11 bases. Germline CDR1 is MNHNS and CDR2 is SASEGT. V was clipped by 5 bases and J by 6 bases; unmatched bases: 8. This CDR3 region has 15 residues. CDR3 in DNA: TGTGCCAGCAGTAAGGGACTAGCGGACACGAAGACCCAGTACTTC. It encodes CASSKGLADTKTQYF.

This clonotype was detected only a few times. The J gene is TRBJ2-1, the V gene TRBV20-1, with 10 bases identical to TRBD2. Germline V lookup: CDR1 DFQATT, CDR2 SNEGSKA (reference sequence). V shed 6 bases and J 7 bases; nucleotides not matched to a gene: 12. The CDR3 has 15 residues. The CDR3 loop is CSAHPLAGVVNEQFF. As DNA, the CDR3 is TGCAGTGCCCACCCCCTAGCGGGAGTAGTTAATGAGCAGTTCTTC.

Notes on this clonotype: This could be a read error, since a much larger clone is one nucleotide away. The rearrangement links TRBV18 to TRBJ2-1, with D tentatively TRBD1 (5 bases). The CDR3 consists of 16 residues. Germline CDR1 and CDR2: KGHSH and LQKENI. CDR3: CASSPWTPSSYNKQFF. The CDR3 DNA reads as TGTGCCAGCTCACCATGGACACCGAGCTCCTACAATAAGCAGTTCTTC.

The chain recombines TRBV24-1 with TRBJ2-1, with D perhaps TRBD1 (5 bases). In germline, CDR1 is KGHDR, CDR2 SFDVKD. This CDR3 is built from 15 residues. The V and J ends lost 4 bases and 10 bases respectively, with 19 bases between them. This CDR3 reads CATSDLRQGPWEQFF. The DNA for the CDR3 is TGTGCCACCAGTGACCTGAGGCAGGGTCCCTGGGAGCAGTTCTTC.

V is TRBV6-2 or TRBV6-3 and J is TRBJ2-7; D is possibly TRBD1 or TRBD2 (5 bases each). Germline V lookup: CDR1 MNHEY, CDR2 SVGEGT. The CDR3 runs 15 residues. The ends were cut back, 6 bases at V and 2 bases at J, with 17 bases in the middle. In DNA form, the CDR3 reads TGTGCCAGCAGATGGGCCCCGGAGGACACCTACGAGCAGTACTTC. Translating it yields CASRWAPEDTYEQYF.